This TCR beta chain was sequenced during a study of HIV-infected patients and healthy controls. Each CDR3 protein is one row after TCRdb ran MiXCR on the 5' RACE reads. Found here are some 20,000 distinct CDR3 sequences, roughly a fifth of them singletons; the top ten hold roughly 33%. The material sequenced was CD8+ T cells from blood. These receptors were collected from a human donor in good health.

CDR3 nucleotides: TGTGCCAGCAGCTTAGACGACAGGGGGTACCAAGAGACCCAGTACTTC. It yields the protein CASSLDDRGYQETQYF. V is TRBV7-9 and J is TRBJ2-5; 9 nucleotides agree with TRBD1. Per germline, CDR1 SEHNR and CDR2 FQNEAQ (reference sequence). Losses at the gene ends were 1 base for V and 0 bases for J; bases not matched to a gene: 3. The CDR3 loop spans 16 amino acids.